These 5 T cell receptor beta chains were all obtained from the same sample, sequenced in a study of OX40 agonist ivuxolimab in advanced cancers. This table comes from immunoSEQ multiplex PCR, and its TCRdb copy is limited to in-frame clones, with some not included. The sample includes about 60,000 clones, approximately 86% of them seen just once. The sample here was CD4+ or CD8+ T cells sorted from blood, taken in a trial of the OX40 agonist ivuxolimab. Receptors originate from an adult with an advanced solid tumor such as melanoma, head and neck, liver or kidney cancer.

This sequence joins TRBV29-1 and TRBJ1-4; D is unresolved. CDR1 and CDR2 (germline): SQVTM, ANQGSEA. The CDR3 extends over 10 amino acids. The V end was cut by 5 bases, the J end by 4 bases, with 2 bases between. In DNA, the CDR3 is TGCAGCGTTCTTAATGAAAAACTGTTTTTT. It specifies CSVLNEKLFF.

The gene calls are TRBV18 and TRBJ1-5, with D maybe TRBD1 (6 bases). The CDR3 length is 16 residues. Germline V gene data show CDR1 as KGHSH and CDR2 as LQKENI. V was pared by 4 bases and J by 3 bases, with 16 bases between. CDR3 in amino acids: CASSQGSGGTNQPQHF. The CDR3 DNA is TGTGCCAGCTCACAGGGCTCGGGGGGCACCAATCAGCCCCAGCATTTT.

The V gene is TRBV19, the J gene TRBJ2-2, with D perhaps assigned TRBD1 or TRBD2 (5 bases each). Trimming removed 6 bases at V and 0 bases at J, with 11 bases between. There are 15 residues in the CDR3. Germline V gene data show CDR1 as LNHDA and CDR2 as SQIVND (reference sequence). The CDR3 sequence is CASRTGTANTGELFF. The DNA for the CDR3 is TGTGCCAGTAGGACCGGGACGGCGAACACCGGGGAGCTGTTTTTT.

The CDR3 loop reads CASSPAPWGDEQFF. The CDR3 DNA reads TGCGCCAGCAGCCCGGCCCCCTGGGGGGATGAGCAGTTCTTC. The rearrangement links TRBV4-1 to TRBJ2-1; D possibly corresponds to TRBD2 (6 bases). Germline CDR1 is MGHRA and CDR2 is YSYEKL. Trimming removed 4 bases from V and 8 bases from J, with 15 bases in between. This CDR3 region has 14 residues.

The chain has TRBV28 and TRBJ2-1, with TRBD2 as a possible D gene (7 bases). Germline V lookup: CDR1 MDHEN, CDR2 SYDVKM. Trimming took off 3 bases at V and 4 bases at J, with 10 bases between the two ends. There are 14 residues in the CDR3. In nucleotides, the CDR3 is TGTGCCAGCAGTTTGGGGGGGCGGTACAATGAGCAGTTCTTC. Protein sequence: CASSLGGRYNEQFF.